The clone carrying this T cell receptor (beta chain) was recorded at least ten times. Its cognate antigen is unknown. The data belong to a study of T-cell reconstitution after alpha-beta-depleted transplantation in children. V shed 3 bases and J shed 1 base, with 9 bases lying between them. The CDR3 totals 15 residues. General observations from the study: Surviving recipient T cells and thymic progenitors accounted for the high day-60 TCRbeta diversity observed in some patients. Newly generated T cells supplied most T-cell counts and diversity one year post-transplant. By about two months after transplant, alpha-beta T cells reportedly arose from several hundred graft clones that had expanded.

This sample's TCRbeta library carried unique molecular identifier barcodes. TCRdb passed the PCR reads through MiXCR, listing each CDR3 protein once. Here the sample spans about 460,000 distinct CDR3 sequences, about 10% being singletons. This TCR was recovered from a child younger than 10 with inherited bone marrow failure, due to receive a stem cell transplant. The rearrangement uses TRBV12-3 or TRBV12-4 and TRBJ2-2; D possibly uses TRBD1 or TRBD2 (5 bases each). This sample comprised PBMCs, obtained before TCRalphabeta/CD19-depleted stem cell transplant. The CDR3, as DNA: TGTGCCAGCAGTTTTATTGGGGGGAACACCGGGGAGCTGTTTTTT. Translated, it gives CASSFIGGNTGELFF.